This T cell receptor (beta chain) came from a study of T cell responses to AZD1222 COVID-19 vaccine. At the level of the study: Both about-4-week and about-12-week second-dose recipients were combined.

J lost 4 bases, V lost 4 bases, and 8 bases had no gene match. The V gene's germline CDR1 is SGHTA and CDR2 FQGTGA. The CDR3 runs 16 residues. Method: immunoSEQ multiplex PCR; TCRdb's copy keeps in-frame clones and lacks some. In the table there are about 150,000 clones, about 92% of which are singletons. Sequenced here: peripheral blood, sampled on day 0 of AZD1222 vaccination. The sequence derives from an adult in good health. The chain is built from TRBV7-3 and TRBJ2-1; 9 bases are shared with TRBD2. The CDR3 spells CASSSPELAGYNEQFF. The CDR3 DNA follows: TGTGCCAGCAGCTCCCCCGAGCTAGCGGGATACAATGAGCAGTTCTTC.